This is a list of T cell receptor beta chains from one sample in a study of T cell responses to AZD1222 COVID-19 vaccine. Sequencing used immunoSEQ multiplex PCR; TCRdb keeps in-frame clones, though not all of them. The sample has more than 100,000 clones, over 75% seen once. The sequencing used peripheral blood, collected on day 0 of AZD1222 vaccination. The receptors come from an adult in good health. CDR3s include the opening cysteine and the closing phenylalanine or tryptophan. The D gene is left open where the match is weak. The size entry is marked missing in some rows and otherwise reads once, few, many or a size class.

D: TRBD2; size: NA; V: TRBV27; J: TRBJ2-3; CDR3: CASSSWTSGREGDTQYF; DNA: TGTGCCAGCAGTTCCTGGACTAGCGGGAGGGAAGGCGATACGCAGTATTTT
D: TRBD2; size: NA; V: TRBV3-1/TRBV3-2; J: TRBJ2-5; CDR3: CASSQGLAGHETQYF; DNA: TGTGCCAGCAGCCAAGGGCTAGCGGGACACGAGACCCAGTACTTC
D: TRBD1; size: NA; V: TRBV5-1; J: TRBJ2-7; CDR3: CASSPGTGFYEQYF; DNA: TGCGCCAGCAGCCCCGGGACAGGGTTCTACGAGCAGTACTTC
D: NA; size: NA; V: TRBV6-2/TRBV6-3; J: TRBJ1-2; CDR3: CASSYSIRSTNYGYTF; DNA: TGTGCCAGCAGTTACTCGATTCGATCAACTAACTATGGCTACACCTTC
D: TRBD1; size: NA; V: TRBV4-1; J: TRBJ1-6; CDR3: CASSQDQGGPSPLHF; DNA: TGCGCCAGCAGCCAAGATCAGGGGGGCCCTTCACCCCTCCACTTT
D: NA; size: once; V: TRBV5-1; J: TRBJ2-7; CDR3: CASSAQQGSEQYF; DNA: TGCGCCAGCAGCGCACAACAGGGATCCGAGCAGTACTTC
D: TRBD1; size: NA; V: TRBV5-1; J: TRBJ2-7; CDR3: CASSSLWGQGSEQYF; DNA: TGCGCCAGCAGCTCCCTATGGGGACAGGGTAGCGAGCAGTACTTC
D: TRBD1; size: NA; V: TRBV5-8; J: TRBJ2-3; CDR3: CASSTGQGTDTQYF; DNA: TGTGCCAGCAGTACCGGACAGGGCACAGATACGCAGTATTTT
D: NA; size: NA; V: TRBV2; J: TRBJ1-5; CDR3: CASIQGPNQPQHF; DNA: TGTGCCAGCATCCAGGGCCCCAATCAGCCCCAGCATTTT
D: TRBD2; size: many; V: TRBV28; J: TRBJ2-1; CDR3: CASSLIELTSGSPEQFF; DNA: TGTGCCAGCAGTTTAATCGAATTGACTAGCGGGAGTCCTGAGCAGTTCTTC
D: TRBD1; size: NA; V: TRBV5-5; J: TRBJ2-2; CDR3: CASSRTIGTGKTGELFF; DNA: TGTGCCAGCAGCCGCACGATAGGGACAGGGAAAACCGGGGAGCTGTTTTTT
D: NA; size: NA; V: TRBV4-3; J: TRBJ2-7; CDR3: CASSQGPRENSYEQYF; DNA: TGCGCCAGCAGCCAAGGCCCCCGGGAGAATTCCTACGAGCAGTACTTC
D: NA; size: NA; V: TRBV19; J: TRBJ1-1; CDR3: CASSRKGLTEAFF; DNA: TGTGCCAGTAGTAGAAAGGGGCTAACTGAAGCTTTCTTT
D: NA; size: NA; V: TRBV27; J: TRBJ1-2; CDR3: CASRYSAGDKRYGYTF; DNA: TGTGCCAGCAGATACTCGGCAGGGGATAAACGTTATGGCTACACCTTC
D: TRBD1; size: NA; V: TRBV29-1; J: TRBJ2-5; CDR3: CSVAGTGVETQYF; DNA: TGCAGCGTTGCGGGGACAGGGGTTGAGACCCAGTACTTC
D: NA; size: NA; V: TRBV7-9; J: TRBJ2-1; CDR3: CASSLIAINEQFF; DNA: TGTGCCAGCAGCTTAATAGCGATCAATGAGCAGTTCTTC
D: TRBD2; size: NA; V: TRBV19; J: TRBJ2-2; CDR3: CASSTGLAGGTGELFF; DNA: TGTGCCAGTAGTACCGGACTAGCGGGAGGCACCGGGGAGCTGTTTTTT
D: NA; size: NA; V: TRBV29-1; J: TRBJ2-7; CDR3: CSILRTDPYEQYF; DNA: TGCAGCATCTTAAGGACGGACCCCTACGAGCAGTACTTC
D: NA; size: NA; V: TRBV19; J: TRBJ1-4; CDR3: CASSDGTLLDNEKLFF; DNA: TGTGCCAGTAGCGACGGGACGTTACTTGACAATGAAAAACTGTTTTTT
D: NA; size: NA; V: TRBV28; J: TRBJ2-2; CDR3: CASPRSSNTGELFF; DNA: TGTGCCAGTCCCCGCAGTTCGAACACCGGGGAGCTGTTTTTT
D: NA; size: NA; V: TRBV27; J: TRBJ2-1; CDR3: CASSLTGPNSYEQFF; DNA: TGTGCCAGCAGTTTGACGGGACCGAACAGTTATGAGCAGTTCTTC
D: NA; size: NA; V: TRBV27; J: TRBJ1-5; CDR3: CASPTAGEVGQPQHF; DNA: TGTGCCAGCCCCACGGCAGGGGAAGTGGGCCAGCCCCAGCATTTT
D: NA; size: NA; V: TRBV11-3; J: TRBJ2-2; CDR3: CASSLVGLELFF; DNA: TGTGCCAGCAGCTTAGTAGGGCTGGAGCTGTTTTTT
D: TRBD2; size: NA; V: TRBV4-1; J: TRBJ2-3; CDR3: CASSQEVRGVYTQYF; DNA: TGCGCCAGCAGCCAAGAGGTACGGGGGGTATATACGCAGTATTTT
D: NA; size: once; V: TRBV3-1/TRBV3-2; J: TRBJ2-1; CDR3: CASSPRGGGDEQFF; DNA: TGTGCCAGCAGCCCAAGGGGAGGTGGAGATGAGCAGTTCTTC
D: NA; size: NA; V: TRBV5-1; J: TRBJ2-7; CDR3: CASSSGVGASRPYEQYF; DNA: TGCGCCAGCAGCTCGGGGGTAGGGGCCTCCCGCCCCTACGAGCAGTACTTC
D: NA; size: NA; V: TRBV30; J: TRBJ2-3; CDR3: CAWSHGTSTDTQYF; DNA: TGTGCCTGGAGCCACGGGACTAGCACAGATACGCAGTATTTT
D: NA; size: once; V: TRBV6-4; J: TRBJ2-3; CDR3: CASSDSGRRTDTQYF; DNA: TGTGCCAGCAGTGACTCGGGGCGCCGCACAGATACGCAGTATTTT
D: NA; size: NA; V: TRBV13; J: TRBJ2-7; CDR3: CASSLGVGVDSYEQYF; DNA: TGTGCCAGCAGCTTAGGGGTGGGGGTAGACTCCTACGAGCAGTACTTC
D: NA; size: once; V: TRBV6-5; J: TRBJ1-2; CDR3: CASSYRGLEYGYTF; DNA: TGTGCCAGCAGTTACAGGGGTTTGGAGTATGGCTACACCTTC
D: NA; size: NA; V: TRBV28; J: TRBJ2-2; CDR3: CASKRTYTGELFF; DNA: TGTGCCAGCAAGCGGACCTACACCGGGGAGCTGTTTTTT
D: TRBD2; size: NA; V: TRBV7-3; J: TRBJ2-5; CDR3: CASSLTGRALETQYF; DNA: TGTGCCAGCAGCTTAACTGGGAGGGCCTTGGAGACCCAGTACTTC
D: NA; size: NA; V: TRBV2; J: TRBJ1-1; CDR3: CASMMGENTEAFF; DNA: TGTGCCAGCATGATGGGAGAGAACACTGAAGCTTTCTTT
D: NA; size: NA; V: TRBV30; J: TRBJ2-7; CDR3: CAWSLGGASYEQYF; DNA: TGTGCCTGGAGTTTGGGGGGCGCATCCTACGAGCAGTACTTC
D: NA; size: NA; V: TRBV11-2; J: TRBJ2-1; CDR3: CASSLEDGNEQFF; DNA: TGTGCCAGCAGCTTAGAGGATGGGAATGAGCAGTTCTTC
D: NA; size: NA; V: TRBV19; J: TRBJ2-3; CDR3: CASSTAGTSYTDTQYF; DNA: TGTGCCAGTAGTACGGCCGGGACCAGCTACACAGATACGCAGTATTTT
D: NA; size: NA; V: TRBV27; J: TRBJ2-3; CDR3: CASSSWSLGTDTQYF; DNA: TGTGCCAGCAGTTCATGGTCGCTCGGGACAGATACGCAGTATTTT
D: TRBD1; size: NA; V: TRBV19; J: TRBJ2-7; CDR3: CASSIGGQGVHEQYF; DNA: TGTGCCAGTAGTATCGGGGGACAGGGTGTCCACGAGCAGTACTTC
D: NA; size: NA; V: TRBV11-3; J: TRBJ2-7; CDR3: CASSLGSNTYEQYF; DNA: TGTGCCAGCAGCTTGGGGTCCAATACCTACGAGCAGTACTTC
D: NA; size: NA; V: TRBV5-6; J: TRBJ2-1; CDR3: CASSTPTGGPYNEQFF; DNA: TGTGCCAGCAGCACCCCCACGGGGGGCCCCTACAATGAGCAGTTCTTC
D: NA; size: NA; V: TRBV7-9; J: TRBJ2-1; CDR3: CASSLGAWDEQFF; DNA: TGTGCCAGCAGCTTAGGGGCTTGGGATGAGCAGTTCTTC